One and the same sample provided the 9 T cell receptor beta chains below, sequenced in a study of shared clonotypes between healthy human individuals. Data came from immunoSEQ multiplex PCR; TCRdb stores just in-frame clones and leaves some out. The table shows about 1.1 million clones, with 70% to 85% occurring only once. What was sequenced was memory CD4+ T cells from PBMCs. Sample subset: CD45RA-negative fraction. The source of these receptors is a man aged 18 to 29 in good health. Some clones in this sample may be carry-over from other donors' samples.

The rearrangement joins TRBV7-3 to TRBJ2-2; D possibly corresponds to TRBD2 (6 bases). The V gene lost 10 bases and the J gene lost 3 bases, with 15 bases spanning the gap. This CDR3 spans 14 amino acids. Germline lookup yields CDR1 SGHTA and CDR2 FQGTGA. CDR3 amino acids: CATSFGGDTGELFF. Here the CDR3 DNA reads TGTGCCACCTCGTTCGGCGGGGACACCGGGGAGCTGTTTTTT.

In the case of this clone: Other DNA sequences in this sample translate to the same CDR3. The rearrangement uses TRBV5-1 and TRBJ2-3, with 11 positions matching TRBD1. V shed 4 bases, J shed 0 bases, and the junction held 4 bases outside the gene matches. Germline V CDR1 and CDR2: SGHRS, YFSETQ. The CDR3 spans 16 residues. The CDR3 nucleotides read TGCGCCAGCAGCCTAGGGACAGGGGGAAGCACAGATACGCAGTATTTT. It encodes CASSLGTGGSTDTQYF.

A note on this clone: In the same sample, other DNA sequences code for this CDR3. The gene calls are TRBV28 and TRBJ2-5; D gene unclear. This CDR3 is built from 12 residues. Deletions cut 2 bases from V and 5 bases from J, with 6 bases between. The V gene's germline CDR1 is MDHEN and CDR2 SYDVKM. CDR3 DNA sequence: TGTGCCAGCAGTTTAAGGGATGAGACCCAGTACTTC. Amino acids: CASSLRDETQYF.

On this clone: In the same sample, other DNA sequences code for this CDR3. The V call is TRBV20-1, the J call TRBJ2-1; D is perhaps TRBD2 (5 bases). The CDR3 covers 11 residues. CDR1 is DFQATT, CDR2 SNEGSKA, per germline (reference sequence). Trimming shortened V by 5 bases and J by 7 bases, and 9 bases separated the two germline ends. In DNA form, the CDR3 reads TGCAGTGCTGAGAGGGATAATGAGCAGTTCTTC. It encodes CSAERDNEQFF.

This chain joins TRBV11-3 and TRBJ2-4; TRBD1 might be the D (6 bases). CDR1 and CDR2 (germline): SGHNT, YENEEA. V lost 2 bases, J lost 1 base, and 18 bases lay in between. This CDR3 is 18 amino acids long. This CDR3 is CASSLRTDSEGAKNIQYF. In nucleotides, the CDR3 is TGTGCCAGCAGCTTACGTACGGACAGCGAGGGGGCCAAAAACATTCAGTACTTC. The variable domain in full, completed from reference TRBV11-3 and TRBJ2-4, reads EAGVVQSPRYKIIEKKQPVAFWCNPISGHNTLYWYLQNLGQGPELLIRYENEEAVDDSQLPKDRFSAERLKGVDSTLKIQPAELGDSAVYLCASSLRTDSEGAKNIQYFGAGTRLSVL.

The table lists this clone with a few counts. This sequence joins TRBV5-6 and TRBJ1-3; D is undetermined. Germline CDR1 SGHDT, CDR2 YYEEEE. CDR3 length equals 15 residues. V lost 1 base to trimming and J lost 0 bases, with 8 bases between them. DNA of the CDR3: TGTGCCAGCAGCTTGCGACGGAGCTCTGGAAACACCATATATTTT. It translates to CASSLRRSSGNTIYF.

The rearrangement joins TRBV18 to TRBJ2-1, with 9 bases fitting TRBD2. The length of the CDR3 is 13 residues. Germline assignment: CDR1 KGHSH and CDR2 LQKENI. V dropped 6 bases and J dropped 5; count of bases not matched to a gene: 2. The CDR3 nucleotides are TGTGCCAGCTCCCGCGGGGGGGACAATGAGCAGTTCTTC. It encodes CASSRGGDNEQFF.

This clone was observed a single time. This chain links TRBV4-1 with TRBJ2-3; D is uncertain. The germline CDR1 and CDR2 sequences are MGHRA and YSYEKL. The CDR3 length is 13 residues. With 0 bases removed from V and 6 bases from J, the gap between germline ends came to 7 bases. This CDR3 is CASSQDPGDTQYF. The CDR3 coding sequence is TGCGCCAGCAGCCAAGATCCCGGCGATACGCAGTATTTT.

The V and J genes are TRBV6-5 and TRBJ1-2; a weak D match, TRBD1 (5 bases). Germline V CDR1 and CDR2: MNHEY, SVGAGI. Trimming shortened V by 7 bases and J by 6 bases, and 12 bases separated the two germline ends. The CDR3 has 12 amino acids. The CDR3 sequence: CASTGSGDGYTF. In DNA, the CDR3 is TGTGCCAGCACTGGTTCGGGGGATGGCTACACCTTC.